The TCR beta chain described here comes from a study of Ad26.COV2.S vaccination and SARS-CoV-2 variants. Assay: immunoSEQ multiplex PCR; the TCRdb copy retains only in-frame clones and omits some. The profile shows approximately 420,000 clones, 80% to 90% of them singletons. A single count supports this clone. Other DNA sequences from this sample encode an identical CDR3 as well. V was cut by 4 bases and J by 2 bases, with 10 bases left in between. Germline V gives CDR1 LGHDT, CDR2 YNNKEL (reference sequence). The CDR3 extends over 14 amino acids. The treatment here: 15 to 20 received Ad26.COV2.S at low or high dose, single or two shots; roughly five received placebo; per-sample allocation not given. Sample collection was performed on day 63 after the first vaccine or placebo injection.

This receptor was obtained from a person between 18 and 59 years old who received the Ad26.COV2.S COVID-19 vaccine or a placebo. The rearrangement joins TRBV3-1 (or the pseudogene TRBV3-2) to TRBJ2-3, with D perhaps TRBD2 (6 bases). This specimen consisted of peripheral blood, obtained in a trial of Ad26.COV2.S vaccine versus placebo. CDR3 nucleotide sequence: TGTGCCAGCAGCCCCGGGGGTTCCACAGATACGCAGTATTTT. Its protein is CASSPGGSTDTQYF.